This T cell receptor beta chain was found in a study of shared clonotypes between healthy human individuals. Study as a whole: Per donor, three plates held CD4 naive cells, three held CD4 memory, two held CD8 naive and one held CD8 memory. Study observations and caveats: Sharing across a few donors was seen in roughly 5% of naive CD4 clonotypes. Large sequencing depth failed to make sorted-subset sequencing complete, rarefaction showed.

Sequenced by immunoSEQ multiplex PCR; TCRdb stores in-frame clones only, minus some. Seen here are some 1,600,000 clones, 95% to 99% observed once, and the top ten hold about 0.4%. Details on this clone: Its antigen is not known.

The germline CDR1 and CDR2 sequences are MGHDK and SYGVNS. CDR3 length equals 14 residues. V gave up 2 bases and J gave up 5 bases, with 10 bases separating them. The chain uses TRBV25-1 and TRBJ2-1, with TRBD2 as a possible D gene (6 bases). The receptor was derived from a man aged 25-45 years in good health. The sample consisted of naive CD4+ T cells sorted from blood. Regarding subset: CD45RA+ positively selected. CDR3 sequence reads: CASSEIREHNEQFF. CDR3 DNA sequence: TGTGCCAGCAGTGAAATACGGGAGCACAATGAGCAGTTCTTC. Combining the CDR3 with reference TRBV25-1 and TRBJ2-1 gives the whole variable domain EADIYQTPRYLVIGTGKKITLECSQTMGHDKMYWYQQDPGMELHLIHYSYGVNSTEKGDLSSESTVSRIRTEHFPLTLESARPSHTSQYLCASSEIREHNEQFFGPGTRLTVL.